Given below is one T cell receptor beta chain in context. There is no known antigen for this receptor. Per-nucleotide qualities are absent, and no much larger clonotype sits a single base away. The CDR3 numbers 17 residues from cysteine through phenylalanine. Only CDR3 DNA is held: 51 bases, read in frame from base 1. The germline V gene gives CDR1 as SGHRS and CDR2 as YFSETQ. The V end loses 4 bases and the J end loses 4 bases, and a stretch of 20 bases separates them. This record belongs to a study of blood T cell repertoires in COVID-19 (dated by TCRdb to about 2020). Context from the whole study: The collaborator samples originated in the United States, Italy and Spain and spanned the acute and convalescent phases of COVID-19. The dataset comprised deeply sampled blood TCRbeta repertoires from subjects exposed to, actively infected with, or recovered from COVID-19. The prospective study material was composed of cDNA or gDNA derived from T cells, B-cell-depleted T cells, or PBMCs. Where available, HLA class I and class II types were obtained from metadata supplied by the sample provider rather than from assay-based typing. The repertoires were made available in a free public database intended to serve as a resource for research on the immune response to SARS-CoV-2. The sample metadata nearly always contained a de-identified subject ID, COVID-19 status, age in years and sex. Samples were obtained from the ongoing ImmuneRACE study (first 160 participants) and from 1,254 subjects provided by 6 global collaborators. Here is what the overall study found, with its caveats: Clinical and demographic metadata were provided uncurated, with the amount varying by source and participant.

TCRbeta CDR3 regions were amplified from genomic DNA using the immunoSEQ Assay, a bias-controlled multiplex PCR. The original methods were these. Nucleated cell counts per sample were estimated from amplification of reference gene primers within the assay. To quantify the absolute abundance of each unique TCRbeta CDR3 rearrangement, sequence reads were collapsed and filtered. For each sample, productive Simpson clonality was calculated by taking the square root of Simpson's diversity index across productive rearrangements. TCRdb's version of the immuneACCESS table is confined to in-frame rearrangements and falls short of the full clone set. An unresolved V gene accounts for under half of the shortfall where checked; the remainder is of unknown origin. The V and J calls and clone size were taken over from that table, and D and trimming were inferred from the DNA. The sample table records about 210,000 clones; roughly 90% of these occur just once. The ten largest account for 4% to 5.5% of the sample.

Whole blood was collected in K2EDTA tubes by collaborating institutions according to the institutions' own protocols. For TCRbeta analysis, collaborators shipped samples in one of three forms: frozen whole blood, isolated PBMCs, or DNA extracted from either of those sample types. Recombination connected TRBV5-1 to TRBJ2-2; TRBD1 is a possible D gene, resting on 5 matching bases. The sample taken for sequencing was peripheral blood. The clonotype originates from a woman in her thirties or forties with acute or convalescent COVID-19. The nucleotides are TGCGCCAGCAGCCTAACCCCGCAGGGTGGACGCACCGGGGAGCTGTTTTTT. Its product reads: CASSLTPQGGRTGELFF.